Listed below are T cell receptor beta chains from one sample, sequenced in a study of T cell responses to AZD1222 COVID-19 vaccine. TCRdb's copy holds only in-frame clones and misses some; the assay was immunoSEQ multiplex PCR. The sample records approximately 94,000 clones, 88% being singletons. The source was peripheral blood, collected on day 0 of AZD1222 vaccination. The receptors shown here come from an adult in good health. CDR3s include the opening cysteine and the closing phenylalanine or tryptophan. A D gene is named only where the DNA matches it firmly. Size is omitted from some rows. Given values are once, few, many or a class for expanded clones.

CDR3 | DNA | length | V | D | J | size
CAWTVTGADTGELFF | TGTGCCTGGACCGTAACAGGGGCGGACACCGGGGAGCTGTTTTTT | 15 | TRBV30 | TRBD1 | TRBJ2-2 | NA
CASSQTLAGVETQYF | TGCGCCAGCAGCCAGACGCTAGCGGGAGTCGAGACCCAGTACTTC | 15 | TRBV4-1 | TRBD2 | TRBJ2-5 | NA
CASSYGDRDYGYTF | TGTGCCAGCAGTTACGGAGACCGAGACTATGGCTACACCTTC | 14 | TRBV6-2/TRBV6-3 | NA | TRBJ1-2 | once
CASSYGGVNTEAFF | TGTGCCAGCAGCTACGGAGGGGTGAACACTGAAGCTTTCTTT | 14 | TRBV7-9 | NA | TRBJ1-1 | NA
CASSLAGSGEKLFF | TGTGCCAGCAGCTTGGCGGGGAGTGGTGAAAAACTGTTTTTT | 14 | TRBV5-6 | NA | TRBJ1-4 | NA
CASSSRAASGSTDTQYF | TGTGCCAGCAGCTCGCGCGCGGCTAGCGGGAGTACAGATACGCAGTATTTT | 17 | TRBV7-3 | TRBD2 | TRBJ2-3 | NA
CASSTRDRGFNEQFF | TGTGCCAGCAGCACCCGGGACAGGGGATTCAATGAGCAGTTCTTC | 15 | TRBV9 | TRBD1 | TRBJ2-1 | NA
CATSTLPYSRSGYTF | TGTGCCACCAGCACCTTGCCCTATTCGAGGTCTGGCTACACCTTC | 15 | TRBV15 | NA | TRBJ1-2 | NA
CASSQPNPNYGYTF | TGCGCCAGCAGCCAACCAAATCCTAACTATGGCTACACCTTC | 14 | TRBV4-1 | NA | TRBJ1-2 | NA
CASSLEREGRTGELFF | TGTGCCAGCAGCTTAGAGCGGGAGGGCCGCACCGGGGAGCTGTTTTTT | 16 | TRBV5-6 | TRBD2 | TRBJ2-2 | NA
CASTTRQGRNGYTF | TGTGCCAGCACTACCCGGCAGGGACGGAACGGCTACACCTTC | 14 | TRBV6-5 | NA | TRBJ1-2 | NA
CASSFSSTDTQYF | TGTGCCAGCAGCTTCAGCAGCACAGATACGCAGTATTTT | 13 | TRBV5-5 | NA | TRBJ2-3 | NA
CASSTYLNTEAFF | TGTGCCAGCAGTACTTACTTGAACACTGAAGCTTTCTTT | 13 | TRBV7-2 | NA | TRBJ1-1 | once
CASSLEGASGYGYTF | TGCGCCAGCAGCTTGGAGGGCGCTAGCGGGTATGGCTACACCTTC | 15 | TRBV5-1 | NA | TRBJ1-2 | NA
CASRSPLGNSPLHF | TGTGCCAGCAGGTCTCCCCTTGGGAACTCACCCCTCCACTTT | 14 | TRBV3-1/TRBV3-2 | NA | TRBJ1-6 | NA
CASSPQSHGYTF | TGTGCCAGCAGCCCCCAGAGCCATGGCTACACCTTC | 12 | TRBV14 | NA | TRBJ1-2 | NA
CASSSQGYRYEQYF | TGTGCCAGCAGTTCACAGGGATACCGTTACGAGCAGTACTTC | 14 | TRBV6-5 | NA | TRBJ2-7 | few
CASSLGSDGYEQYF | TGCGCCAGCAGCTTGGGTAGTGACGGCTACGAGCAGTACTTC | 14 | TRBV5-1 | NA | TRBJ2-7 | once
CASSTGTTSTDTQYF | TGTGCCAGCAGCACGGGGACTACTAGCACAGATACGCAGTATTTT | 15 | TRBV7-9 | TRBD2 | TRBJ2-3 | NA
CASLRQGEEKLFF | TGTGCCAGCCTGCGGCAGGGGGAAGAAAAACTGTTTTTT | 13 | TRBV28 | TRBD1 | TRBJ1-4 | NA
CASSLQGRSGRAVTYNEQFF | TGTGCCAGCAGCTTACAGGGTCGGAGCGGGAGGGCCGTGACCTACAATGAGCAGTTCTTC | 20 | TRBV13 | TRBD2 | TRBJ2-1 | once
CASSLDGNQPQHF | TGTGCCAGCAGCTTAGATGGCAATCAGCCCCAGCATTTT | 13 | TRBV7-2 | NA | TRBJ1-5 | once
CASSVGTSGSGISYEQYF | TGTGCCAGCAGCGTCGGGACTAGCGGGAGTGGGATCTCCTACGAGCAGTACTTC | 18 | TRBV7-9 | TRBD2 | TRBJ2-7 | NA
CASSPPFRTGNYEQYF | TGTGCCAGCAGCCCCCCTTTTAGGACAGGAAACTACGAGCAGTACTTC | 16 | TRBV27 | TRBD1 | TRBJ2-7 | NA
CASSLALYETQYF | TGTGCCAGCAGCTTAGCACTTTATGAGACCCAGTACTTC | 13 | TRBV11-2 | NA | TRBJ2-5 | NA
CATSVGHPNYGYTF | TGTGCCACCTCAGTGGGACACCCGAACTATGGCTACACCTTC | 14 | TRBV11-2 | NA | TRBJ1-2 | NA
CASSEYRGPYEQYF | TGCGCCAGCAGTGAGTATAGGGGCCCCTACGAGCAGTACTTC | 14 | TRBV10-1 | NA | TRBJ2-7 | NA
CASSHLRTDLGGNTIYF | TGTGCCAGCAGCCACCTAAGGACAGACCTGGGAGGAAACACCATATATTTT | 17 | TRBV3-1/TRBV3-2 | NA | TRBJ1-3 | NA
CASSESFFPDRSSYEQYF | TGCGCCAGCAGTGAGTCGTTCTTCCCGGACCGAAGCTCCTACGAGCAGTACTTC | 18 | TRBV10-1 | NA | TRBJ2-7 | NA
CATSDRDRGHNEQFF | TGTGCCACCAGTGATAGGGACAGGGGGCACAATGAGCAGTTCTTC | 15 | TRBV24-1 | TRBD1 | TRBJ2-1 | NA
CASSQVGQWEQYF | TGTGCCAGCAGCCAAGTCGGACAGTGGGAGCAGTACTTC | 13 | TRBV4-2 | NA | TRBJ2-7 | NA
CASSVTGNTEAFF | TGTGCCAGCAGCGTTACAGGGAACACTGAAGCTTTCTTT | 13 | TRBV9 | NA | TRBJ1-1 | few
CSASRGPSYNEQFF | TGCAGTGCTAGTAGAGGGCCATCCTACAATGAGCAGTTCTTC | 14 | TRBV20-1 | NA | TRBJ2-1 | NA
CASSEMAGYNEQFF | TGTGCCAGCAGTGAAATGGCAGGGTACAATGAGCAGTTCTTC | 14 | TRBV6-1 | NA | TRBJ2-1 | NA
CASSRFRDTAYEQYF | TGTGCCAGCAGCCGTTTCCGGGACACAGCCTACGAGCAGTACTTC | 15 | TRBV5-6 | NA | TRBJ2-7 | NA
CASSGQGQRSYNEQFF | TGTGCCAGCAGCGGCCAAGGACAGAGATCCTACAATGAGCAGTTCTTC | 16 | TRBV7-2 | NA | TRBJ2-1 | medium-sized
CASSLDRGGEAFF | TGTGCCAGCAGCTTAGACAGGGGTGGTGAAGCTTTCTTT | 13 | TRBV11-3 | NA | TRBJ1-1 | NA
CASSLDRDSGGYTF | TGTGCCAGCAGCTTAGACCGGGACAGCGGTGGCTACACCTTC | 14 | TRBV11-3 | TRBD1 | TRBJ1-2 | NA
CASSYDTGELFF | TGTGCCAGCAGTTACGACACCGGGGAGCTGTTTTTT | 12 | TRBV6-5 | NA | TRBJ2-2 | NA
CASSDTGTGSEKLFF | TGTGCCAGCAGTGACACCGGGACAGGGTCTGAAAAACTGTTTTTT | 15 | TRBV6-6 | TRBD1 | TRBJ1-4 | once
CASSITGRPNSPLHF | TGTGCCAGTAGCATCACCGGGAGACCGAATTCACCCCTCCACTTT | 15 | TRBV19 | NA | TRBJ1-6 | NA
CASSPLGDSNTGELFF | TGCGCCAGCAGCCCCTTAGGGGACAGTAACACCGGGGAGCTGTTTTTT | 16 | TRBV4-1 | TRBD1 | TRBJ2-2 | NA
CASSLGIFYGYTF | TGTGCCAGCAGTTTAGGGATCTTCTATGGCTACACCTTC | 13 | TRBV28 | NA | TRBJ1-2 | NA
CAKLSRSTTLPYGYTF | TGTGCCAAGTTATCTCGATCCACCACTCTCCCTTATGGCTACACCTTC | 16 | TRBV25-1 | NA | TRBJ1-2 | once
CAWAVGTSGYNEQFF | TGTGCCTGGGCGGTCGGGACTAGCGGTTACAATGAGCAGTTCTTC | 15 | TRBV30 | TRBD2 | TRBJ2-1 | NA
CASSLGGTVYGYTF | TGTGCCAGCAGCTTAGGGGGGACCGTCTATGGCTACACCTTC | 14 | TRBV7-2 | NA | TRBJ1-2 | NA
CASSLEQGVGYTF | TGTGCCAGCAGCTTAGAACAGGGGGTTGGCTACACCTTC | 13 | TRBV11-2 | TRBD1 | TRBJ1-2 | NA
CASSYSEGASDGYTF | TGTGCCAGCAGTTACTCGGAGGGGGCCTCGGATGGCTACACCTTC | 15 | TRBV6-5 | TRBD1 | TRBJ1-2 | NA
CASSLADVYGYTF | TGTGCCAGCAGCTTGGCGGATGTCTACGGCTACACCTTC | 13 | TRBV5-6 | NA | TRBJ1-2 | NA
CASSQSTIENTEAFF | TGTGCCAGCAGCCAGAGCACCATAGAGAACACTGAAGCTTTCTTT | 15 | TRBV4-2 | NA | TRBJ1-1 | NA
CASSIESREANYGYTF | TGTGCCAGTAGTATAGAGAGCAGGGAAGCTAACTATGGCTACACCTTC | 16 | TRBV19 | NA | TRBJ1-2 | once
CASSSQRTEAFF | TGCGCCAGCAGCTCACAGAGGACTGAAGCTTTCTTT | 12 | TRBV5-1 | NA | TRBJ1-1 | NA
CASSQDRGGREKLFF | TGCGCCAGCAGCCAAGACCGGGGGGGGCGAGAAAAACTGTTTTTT | 15 | TRBV4-3 | NA | TRBJ1-4 | NA
CATSDHGQGYGYTF | TGTGCCACCAGTGATCACGGACAGGGCTATGGCTACACCTTC | 14 | TRBV24-1 | TRBD1 | TRBJ1-2 | NA
CASSWARENEKLFF | TGTGCCAGCAGTTGGGCACGGGAGAATGAAAAACTGTTTTTT | 14 | TRBV6-6 | NA | TRBJ1-4 | once
CSVEDTGTDANYGYTF | TGCAGCGTTGAAGATACCGGGACAGATGCTAACTATGGCTACACCTTC | 16 | TRBV29-1 | TRBD1 | TRBJ1-2 | NA